Below, 29 T cell receptor beta chains from the same sample are listed, as sequenced in a study of OX40 agonist ivuxolimab in advanced cancers. The library was built by means of the immunoSEQ multiplex PCR assay. Not all clones reach the TCRdb copy of this immuneACCESS table, which keeps in-frame sequences only. Checked studies attribute under half of the gap to unresolved V genes and leave the rest unexplained. This sample is represented by some 80,000 clones; around nine tenths of them were singletons. Of the sample, roughly 0.7% is held by the ten largest clones. Sequenced here: CD4+ or CD8+ T cells sorted from blood, sampled in a trial of the OX40 agonist ivuxolimab. Receptors originate from an adult with an advanced solid tumor such as melanoma, head and neck, liver or kidney cancer.

The chain carries TRBV6-5 and TRBJ1-5; 8 bases are a match to TRBD1. The CDR3 runs to 14 residues. Per the germline V gene, CDR1 is MNHEY and CDR2 is SVGAGI. V shed 5 bases and J 4 bases; nucleotides not matched to a gene: 4. The CDR3 region has the DNA TGTGCCAGCAGTACGAGACAGGGGAATCAGCCCCAGCATTTT. As protein: CASSTRQGNQPQHF.

J is TRBJ2-1 and V is TRBV7-9; D call uncertain. V dropped 4 bases and J dropped 7 bases, with 11 bases sitting between them. The length of the CDR3 is 13 residues. Germline V gives CDR1 SEHNR, CDR2 FQNEAQ (reference sequence). The CDR3, as DNA: TGTGCCAGCAGCTCGGGTCTGGGGAATGAGCAGTTCTTC. Translating gives CASSSGLGNEQFF.

CDR3 amino acids: CASRATGIGNSPLHF. The CDR3 nucleotides read TGTGCCAGCAGAGCCACAGGGATAGGTAATTCACCCCTCCACTTT. The rearrangement joins TRBV6-5 to TRBJ1-6, with a possible D match to TRBD1 (6 bases). Trimming left V 6 bases short and J 6 bases short, with 15 bases between. CDR3 length equals 15 residues. The germline V gene has CDR1 MNHEY and CDR2 SVGAGI.

The chain combines TRBV19 with TRBJ2-7, with D maybe TRBD2 (6 bases). V was trimmed by 1 base and J by 2 bases, leaving 12 bases between them. Looked up from germline, CDR1 is LNHDA and CDR2 is SQIVND (reference sequence). The CDR3 length is 15 residues. CDR3 sequence reads: CASSIGGGATYEQYF. As DNA, the CDR3 is TGTGCCAGTAGTATAGGAGGAGGGGCTACCTACGAGCAGTACTTC.

CDR3 region: CASSLGGGLGNQPQHF. CDR3 nucleotides: TGTGCCAGCAGCTTAGGCGGCGGATTGGGCAATCAGCCCCAGCATTTT. The rearrangement links TRBV7-8 to TRBJ1-5; D gene uncertain. CDR1 is SGHVS, CDR2 FQNEAQ, per germline. Between the trimmed V and J ends, which lost 1 base and 2 bases, there was a span of 12 bases. The CDR3 contains 16 residues.

The V call is TRBV30, the J call TRBJ1-1; D unclear. Germline loops: CDR1 GTSNPN, CDR2 SVGIG (reference sequence). This CDR3 has 14 residues. Between the trimmed V and J ends, which lost 0 bases and 8 bases, there was a span of 16 bases. CDR3 in amino acids: CAWSVIQTTPEAFF. CDR3 DNA: TGTGCCTGGAGTGTAATACAGACGACACCAGAAGCTTTCTTT.

The chain combines TRBV19 with TRBJ1-5; a weak D match, TRBD1 (5 bases). This CDR3 has 12 amino acids. Germline-derived CDR1 and CDR2 are LNHDA and SQIVND (reference sequence). V shed 7 bases and J shed 4 bases, with 8 bases lying between them. CDR3 sequence reads: CASKEGNQPQHF. DNA for the CDR3: TGTGCCAGTAAGGAGGGGAATCAGCCCCAGCATTTT.

This sequence joins TRBV2 and TRBJ2-7; D perhaps matches TRBD2 (6 bases). The CDR3 consists of 17 residues. V was pared by 3 bases and J by 3 bases, with 21 bases between. Germline V lookup: CDR1 SNHLY, CDR2 FYNNEI. The CDR3: CASSDSAGSSADYEQYF. Written as DNA, the CDR3 is TGTGCCAGCAGTGACTCTGCGGGGTCTTCAGCCGACTACGAGCAGTACTTC. The full variable domain, in which reference TRBV2 and TRBJ2-7 provide the parts outside the CDR3, is EPEVTQTPSHQVTQMGQEVILRCVPISNHLYFYWYRQILGQKVEFLVSFYNNEISEKSEIFDDQFSVERPDGSNFTLKIRSTKLEDSAMYFCASSDSAGSSADYEQYFGPGTRLTVT.

The chain is built from TRBV30 and TRBJ2-7, with a possible D match to TRBD1 (6 bases). Per germline, CDR1 GTSNPN and CDR2 SVGIG (reference sequence). V lost 0 bases and J lost 1, with 7 bases in between. CDR3 length: 13 residues. CDR3: CAWSVTGSYEQYF. The CDR3 nucleotides read TGTGCCTGGAGTGTAACAGGGTCCTACGAGCAGTACTTC.

For the CDR3, the DNA is TGCGCCAGCAGCTTGCCCAGGGGGGATTACACTGAAGCTTTCTTT. Its protein product is CASSLPRGDYTEAFF. The chain joins TRBV5-1 to TRBJ1-1, with TRBD1 identical over 7 bases. CDR3 size: 15 residues. Germline-derived CDR1 and CDR2 are SGHRS and YFSETQ. Trimming took 1 base from V and 3 from J; bases not matched to a gene: 6.

The sample holds one count of this clone. The V gene is TRBV30, the J gene TRBJ2-4; 9 nucleotides agree with TRBD1. CDR1 GTSNPN and CDR2 SVGIG come from the germline V gene (reference sequence). The CDR3 sequence is 13 residues long. V shed 2 bases and J 9 bases; nucleotides not matched to a gene: 5. CDR3 sequence: CAWSTQGAGIQYF. The CDR3 coding sequence is TGTGCCTGGAGTACACAGGGGGCGGGCATTCAGTACTTC.

The chain carries TRBV28 and TRBJ1-5; 7 nucleotides line up with TRBD1. V was clipped by 6 bases and J by 4 bases; unmatched bases: 9. The CDR3 covers 15 residues. In germline, CDR1 is MDHEN, CDR2 SYDVKM. CDR3 residues: CASSRDRVGNQPQHF. For the CDR3, the DNA is TGTGCCAGCAGCCGTGACAGGGTAGGGAATCAGCCCCAGCATTTT.

Only one count was recorded for this clone. The chain carries TRBV7-2 and TRBJ2-1, with a weak D call TRBD1 (5 bases). Germline V gene data show CDR1 as SGHTA and CDR2 as FQGNSA. The CDR3 has 14 amino acids. Trimming removed 5 bases at V and 8 bases at J, with 16 bases between. The DNA of the CDR3 is TGTGCCAGCAGCCTACCTGGGGCATATTATGAGCAGTTCTTC. This codes for CASSLPGAYYEQFF.

This chain joins TRBV6-6 and TRBJ2-2, with D hard to call. CDR1 is MNHNY, CDR2 SVGAGI, per germline (reference sequence). The V and J ends lost 2 bases and 5 bases respectively, with 9 bases between them. The CDR3 length is 14 residues. CDR3 sequence reads: CASSYPDSTGELFF. The CDR3 DNA sequence: TGTGCCAGCAGTTACCCCGACTCGACCGGGGAGCTGTTTTTT.

With regard to this clone: Within the sample, other DNA sequences also encode this same CDR3. This chain links TRBV18 with TRBJ1-1; D remains ambiguous. CDR1 is KGHSH and CDR2 is LQKENI in the germline V gene. The CDR3 loop spans 14 amino acids. Deletions cut 3 bases from V and 0 bases from J, with 8 bases between. CDR3 region: CASSPTGMNTEAFF. The CDR3 coding sequence is TGTGCCAGCTCACCGACGGGTATGAACACTGAAGCTTTCTTT.

The chain couples TRBV6-4 to TRBJ2-2; 7 positions match TRBD2. CDR1 is MRHNA and CDR2 is SNTAGT in the germline V gene. CDR3 length: 14 amino acids. With 6 bases clipped from V and 4 bases from J, the junction kept 5 bases outside the gene matches. The CDR3 nucleotides are TGTGCCAGCAGCGCCCAGCGGGGCACCGGGGAGCTGTTTTTT. This gives the protein CASSAQRGTGELFF.

The chain is built from TRBV6-1 and TRBJ2-5; 9 bases are a match to TRBD2. V dropped 8 bases and J dropped 3; count of bases not matched to a gene: 7. This CDR3 is built from 14 residues. Germline V lookup: CDR1 MNHNS, CDR2 SASEGT. The CDR3 sequence: CASGSGSIKETQYF. CDR3 nucleotide sequence: TGTGCCAGCGGTAGCGGGAGCATAAAAGAGACCCAGTACTTC.

V gene TRBV19 combines with J gene TRBJ2-3; the D is unclear. The CDR3 extends over 14 amino acids. CDR1 is LNHDA and CDR2 is SQIVND in the germline V gene (reference sequence). The germline V and J ends were trimmed by 5 bases and 0 bases, with 9 bases remaining between them. The CDR3 DNA is TGTGCCAGTAGTTATACGGCTAGCACAGATACGCAGTATTTT. This gives the protein CASSYTASTDTQYF.

This rearrangement joins TRBV19 to TRBJ1-2; TRBD1 matches 10 bases. Germline lookup yields CDR1 LNHDA and CDR2 SQIVND (reference sequence). After removal of 5 bases from V and 8 bases from J, the junction contained 14 bases not matched to a gene. This CDR3 has 16 residues. The CDR3 DNA is TGTGCCAGTAGTTCCGGGACAGGGGTGCGGATGAGGGGCTACACCTTC. This encodes CASSSGTGVRMRGYTF.

The chain couples TRBV10-3 to TRBJ1-5; D not certain. The CDR3 covers 13 residues. V lost 4 bases and J 7 bases, leaving 11 bases between the germline ends. The germline CDR1 and CDR2 sequences are ENHRY and SYGVKD. The CDR3 bases are TGTGCCATCAGTGTCGACGGTAGGCAGCCCCAGCATTTT. Protein product: CAISVDGRQPQHF.

The rearrangement joins TRBV5-1 to TRBJ1-3; D remains unclear. The CDR3 is 14 amino acids. Trimming removed 1 base at V and 0 bases at J, with 5 bases between. The germline CDR1 and CDR2 sequences are SGHRS and YFSETQ. As DNA, the CDR3 is TGCGCCAGCAGCTTGACAATCTCTGGAAACACCATATATTTT. Its protein product is CASSLTISGNTIYF.

The rearrangement joins TRBV7-9 to TRBJ1-3; no clear D. CDR1 is SEHNR, CDR2 FQNEAQ, per germline (reference sequence). There are 14 residues in the CDR3. V shed 3 bases and J shed 0 bases, with 6 bases lying between them. CDR3 residues: CASSFGSSGNTIYF. The CDR3 DNA is TGTGCCAGCAGCTTCGGGAGCTCTGGAAACACCATATATTTT.

This clone was recorded only once. This chain uses TRBV9 with TRBJ1-1; no clear D. This CDR3 is built from 13 residues. The germline gives CDR1 SGDLS, CDR2 YYNGEE. Trimming left V 5 bases short and J 3 bases short, with 11 bases between. The CDR3 region is CASSARLYTEAFF. The CDR3 region has the DNA TGTGCCAGCAGTGCGAGATTGTACACTGAAGCTTTCTTT.

This clone has more than one count but fewer than ten. This CDR3 is CASSIDSTGELFF. The CDR3 region has the DNA TGTGCCAGCAGCATTGACAGCACCGGGGAGCTGTTTTTT. This chain joins TRBV5-4 and TRBJ2-2; a weak D match, TRBD1 (5 bases). This CDR3 contains 13 residues. Germline V gene data show CDR1 as SGHNT and CDR2 as YYREEE (reference sequence). With 4 bases removed from V and 4 bases from J, the gap between germline ends came to 8 bases.

J is TRBJ1-2 and V is TRBV4-2; D gene ambiguous. Trimming removed 1 base from V and 0 bases from J, with 12 bases in between. The CDR3 length is 16 residues. Germline-derived CDR1 and CDR2 are LGHNA and YNFKEQ. This CDR3 reads CASSQGLTVANYGYTF. CDR3 nucleotides: TGTGCCAGCAGCCAAGGCTTAACAGTAGCTAACTATGGCTACACCTTC.

The genes are TRBV28 and TRBJ1-5; 10 bases are shared with TRBD1. Trimming at V came to 4 bases and at J to 2 bases, leaving 11 bases not matched to a gene. The germline CDR1 and CDR2 sequences are MDHEN and SYDVKM. CDR3 length: 18 residues. The CDR3 sequence: CASSSPHGTGVGNQPQHF. In DNA form, the CDR3 reads TGTGCCAGCAGTTCGCCCCACGGGACAGGGGTTGGCAATCAGCCCCAGCATTTT.

V is TRBV30 and J is TRBJ2-3; TRBD2 agrees at 9 bases. Trimming took 2 bases from V and 2 from J; bases not matched to a gene: 5. The CDR3 has 15 residues. Germline CDR1 reads GTSNPN; CDR2 reads SVGIG (reference sequence). The chain's CDR3 is CAWSQLAGNTDTQYF. The CDR3 DNA follows: TGTGCCTGGAGTCAACTAGCGGGTAACACAGATACGCAGTATTTT.

This chain connects TRBV5-8 to TRBJ1-5, with D possibly TRBD1 on 5 matching bases. The CDR3 runs 14 residues. The V gene lost 0 bases and the J gene lost 4 bases, with 8 bases spanning the gap. Germline lookup yields CDR1 SGHTS and CDR2 YDEGEE. CDR3 DNA sequence: TGTGCCAGCAGCTTGGGACAGACAAATCAGCCCCAGCATTTT. It yields the protein CASSLGQTNQPQHF.

The rearrangement joins TRBV4-1 to TRBJ2-3; D may be TRBD1 or TRBD2 (5 bases each). The V end was cut by 3 bases, the J end by 6 bases, with 16 bases between. The CDR3 runs 15 residues. Per the germline V gene, CDR1 is MGHRA and CDR2 is YSYEKL. The CDR3 DNA reads as TGCGCCAGCAGCCAGGGGACCATAGAGGGGGATACGCAGTATTTT. This translates into CASSQGTIEGDTQYF.